The rows below give T cell receptor beta chains drawn from one sample of a study of multiple sclerosis patients with progressive multifocal leukoencephalopathy. Repertoires were generated with immunoSEQ multiplex PCR, while TCRdb's copy carries only in-frame clones and drops some. Of about 30,000 clones detected, around nine tenths appear once; the ten largest clones hold less than 1.6%. Source: PBMCs, taken from a patient treated with natalizumab. The source is a human donor with multiple sclerosis. The conserved cysteine and the conserved F or W are not part of the CDR3 here.

TRBV2 | ASNLQEFEQY
TRBV15 | ATSRDLGGYEQY
TRBV2 | ASSESTPYGYT
TRBV7-2 | ASSAGFGPDTQY
TRBV4-1 | ASSQDGTGAYSNQPQH
TRBV28 | ASRPTVPSSPLH
TRBV7-6 | ASSEPGLALNTQY
TRBV29-1 | SVKTGGTNTEAF
TRBV28 | ASSVPGCVAEAF
TRBV25-1 | ASSFLQGTTLH
TRBV20-1 | SPLGNEQF
TRBV18 | ASSGLQGVTEAF
TRBV11-2 | ASSLEVGQSTDTQY
TRBV5-1 | ASSLRGGDGYT
TRBV27 | ASSSPRDKVHGYT
TRBV19 | ASSIAEGETQY
TRBV11-2 | ASSQSSGANVLT
TRBV7-9 | ASSLGTQPQH
TRBV18 | ASSPYGAGGNNEQF
TRBV4-3 | ASSQAGKLNTIY
TRBV9 | ASSVEASLTGGYT
TRBV9 | ASSFDGGTEAF
TRBV29-1 | SVRSVTGNTIY
TRBV5-1 | ASSLRGLAGDTQY
TRBV6-9 | ASSYKTPSRAWETQY
TRBV6-5 | ASSPTRGEKLF
TRBV6-5 | ASTAGAGANVLT
TRBV28 | ASSSMGANTEAF
TRBV18 | ASSPILGDNEQF
TRBV5-6 | ASSFQAGGETQY
TRBV7-9 | ASSEGLAGVEQY
TRBV6-5 | ASSYSRKHTEAF
TRBV13 | ASSLREGLHEQY
TRBV30 | AWMGRRNSEQF
TRBV7-2 | ASSRTGGYGYT
TRBV28 | ASSPPGGKYGYT
TRBV10-3 | AISGDRGMNTEAF
TRBV6-1 | ASSVGSDYGYT
TRBV6-5 | ASSSPGAGEQY
TRBV7-2 | ASSSRTGIGYEQY
TRBV9 | ASSVGAGPSSGANVLT
TRBV27 | ASSTGTQGNEQF
TRBV5-6 | ASSLEGQPQH
TRBV7-9 | ASSQQSGRADEQY
TRBV7-9 | ASRGSFEAF
TRBV28 | ASSLKGDGYT
TRBV2 | ASSVLNEQF
TRBV7-9 | ASSLLSGGYT
TRBV25-1 | ASSTFAGDRTDTQY
TRBV7-9 | ASSIRQGSYNEQF
TRBV13 | ASSRGAGDGSNEQF
TRBV29-1 | SVDRTSGSLGDTQY
TRBV27 | ASSLTGPANYGYT
TRBV13 | ASSRFLDEQY
TRBV27 | ASSLAGLGKNIQY
TRBV11-3 | ASSIAGPDTGELF
TRBV18 | ASSPGAANQPQH